The entry that follows covers one T cell receptor beta chain sequence. Antigen: not known. The sample originates from a study of PD-1 blockade in classical Hodgkin lymphoma. Findings and limits, study-wide: Patients with a complete response exhibited baseline diversity comparable to newly diagnosed patients. A significant rise in TCR diversity was seen by C4D1 for CD4+ cells but not for CD8+ cells.

Time point described: cycle 4 day 1 (C4D1), after six to seven weeks of nivolumab. Every patient had relapsed following autologous stem cell transplantation, and cohorts differed in brentuximab vedotin exposure. Here immunoSEQ multiplex PCR was the method, and the copy in TCRdb shows in-frame clones only, minus some. The sample has 43,000 or so clones, roughly 78% seen once. This specimen consisted of peripheral blood mononuclear cells (PBMCs), obtained before the fourth cycle of nivolumab. This receptor was obtained from a human donor with classical Hodgkin lymphoma.

CDR3 in amino acids: CASSLGLQNTEAFF. CDR3 nucleotide sequence: TGTGCCAGCAGCTTGGGACTTCAGAACACTGAAGCTTTCTTT. The V gene is TRBV7-9, the J gene TRBJ1-1, with a tentative D call TRBD1 (5 bases). The V end lost 3 bases, the J end lost 1 base, and 9 bases lay between the germline ends. The CDR3 has 14 amino acids. Germline V lookup: CDR1 SEHNR, CDR2 FQNEAQ (reference sequence).